This TCR beta chain was identified in a study of CD8+CD57+ T cells in acquired aplastic anemia. Profiling of TCR beta VDJ combinations and CDR3 sequences used genomic DNA as template. A single record per CDR3 protein comes from TCRdb applying MiXCR to the reads. The table has roughly 200,000 distinct CDR3 sequences, around 60% seen once. Individuals selected for sequencing had exhibited CD8+CD57+ cell expansion on flow cytometry. Every patient had severe acquired aplastic anemia. Only one count was recorded for this clonotype. The source is a human donor with aplastic anemia. Input material: sorted CD4+, CD8+, or CD8+CD57+ T cells (not recorded which) from PBMCs.

Here the CDR3 DNA reads TGCAGTGCTGAGAAGGGGGATACGCAGTATTTT. Translated: CSAEKGDTQYF. This chain connects TRBV20-1 to TRBJ2-3; the D gene is possibly TRBD1 (5 bases). This CDR3 spans 11 amino acids. Looked up from germline, CDR1 is DFQATT and CDR2 is SNEGSKA (reference sequence). Trimming cost V 5 bases and J 6 bases, with 9 bases left between them.